The T cell receptor beta chain under discussion was sequenced for a study of T cell responses to AZD1222 COVID-19 vaccine. Study findings and constraints: In all cases, repertoires were sampled only after the peak T cell response.

About this clone itself: What it binds is unknown.

The data were produced by immunoSEQ multiplex PCR, yet TCRdb's version contains in-frame clones alone and is incomplete. The sample contains about 180,000 clones, 85% to 90% of which appear only once. The length of the CDR3 is 19 residues. Germline V gene data show CDR1 as LNHNV and CDR2 as YYDKDF (reference sequence). Germline trimming cut 5 bases from V and 4 bases from J; bases unmatched to any gene: 17. The sequence was collected from an adult who received the MenACWY meningococcal vaccine as a control. The chain carries TRBV15 and TRBJ2-1, with 10 bases lining up with TRBD2. The sample in question was peripheral blood, obtained 28 days after the second dose of the MenACWY control vaccine. The CDR3: CATSFRDGAQAGGYNEQFF. The CDR3 coding sequence is TGTGCCACCAGCTTCCGGGACGGTGCCCAAGCGGGAGGGTACAATGAGCAGTTCTTC.